The 16 T cell receptor beta chains reported below all come from one sample, sequenced in a study of blood T cell repertoires in COVID-19. This table comes from immunoSEQ multiplex PCR, and its TCRdb copy is limited to in-frame clones, with some not included. The sample has 100,000 to 150,000 clones, 86% seen once. The sequencing input was peripheral blood. These receptors all stem from a man aged 40-55 years with acute or convalescent COVID-19.

The V gene is TRBV20-1, the J gene TRBJ1-1; D is ambiguous. V lost 8 bases and J lost 2, with 9 bases in between. The CDR3 is 11 amino acids. The germline gives CDR1 DFQATT, CDR2 SNEGSKA (reference sequence). The DNA of the CDR3 is TGCAGTTCGGGAGTAAACACTGAAGCTTTCTTT. This sequence encodes CSSGVNTEAFF.

This clone was counted between two and nine times. The rearrangement links TRBV5-4 to TRBJ1-6; the D gene is possibly TRBD1 (6 bases). Germline CDR1 is SGHNT and CDR2 is YYREEE (reference sequence). Deletions cut 4 bases from V and 5 bases from J, with 10 bases between. The CDR3 is made up of 14 amino acids. The CDR3 DNA follows: TGTGCCAGCAGCGAAACAGGGAATAATTCACCCCTCCACTTT. The encoded protein is CASSETGNNSPLHF.

This sequence joins TRBV7-2 and TRBJ1-1, with TRBD1 identical over 7 bases. The junction had 8 bases not matched to a gene; V was cut back by 3 bases and J by 7 bases. Looked up from germline, CDR1 is SGHTA and CDR2 is FQGNSA. There are 14 residues in the CDR3. The CDR3 bases are TGTGCCAGCAGCTTCTATAGGACAGGAAGTGAAGCTTTCTTT. This sequence encodes CASSFYRTGSEAFF.

The chain has TRBV12-3 or TRBV12-4 and TRBJ2-2; maybe TRBD1 (6 bases). The length of the CDR3 is 13 residues. The V gene lost 6 bases and the J gene lost 6 bases, with 11 bases spanning the gap. The CDR3 sequence is CASRPTGSGELFF. DNA for the CDR3: TGTGCCAGCAGACCCACAGGGTCCGGGGAGCTGTTTTTT.

The J gene is TRBJ1-5, the V gene TRBV2; the match to TRBD1 covers 8 bases. The ends lost 4 bases at V and 6 bases at J; junction bases unmatched: 5. CDR1 SNHLY and CDR2 FYNNEI come from the germline V gene. The CDR3 is 14 amino acids. CDR3 bases: TGTGCCAGCAGTGTAGGACAGGGCGGTCAGCCCCAGCATTTT. This gives the protein CASSVGQGGQPQHF. Based on the CDR3 plus reference TRBV2 and TRBJ1-5, the full variable domain is EPEVTQTPSHQVTQMGQEVILRCVPISNHLYFYWYRQILGQKVEFLVSFYNNEISEKSEIFDDQFSVERPDGSNFTLKIRSTKLEDSAMYFCASSVGQGGQPQHFGDGTRLSIL.

The chain uses TRBV2 and TRBJ2-2; TRBD2 is a possible D gene (5 bases). This CDR3 comprises 14 residues. Germline assignment: CDR1 SNHLY and CDR2 FYNNEI. V lost 6 bases and J lost 6, with 14 bases in between. CDR3 in amino acids: CASRGLVAAGELFF. DNA for the CDR3: TGTGCCAGCAGAGGACTGGTCGCGGCCGGGGAGCTGTTTTTT.

The genes are TRBV6-2 or TRBV6-3 and TRBJ2-2, with a possible D match to TRBD2 (5 bases). In germline, CDR1 is MNHEY, CDR2 SVGEGT. The CDR3 is 17 residues long. The germline V and J ends were trimmed by 1 base and 1 base, with 13 bases remaining between them. The CDR3, as DNA: TGTGCCAGCAGTTACTACGGGGAAGGCCTGAACACCGGGGAGCTGTTTTTT. Its translation: CASSYYGEGLNTGELFF.

The J gene is TRBJ2-1, the V gene TRBV30; 9 nucleotides line up with TRBD2. The CDR3 runs 16 residues. J was trimmed by 9 bases and V by 0 bases; bases with no gene match: 12. Germline V CDR1 and CDR2: GTSNPN, SVGIG (reference sequence). The CDR3 reads CAWSVSAGGPDGEQFF. The CDR3 nucleotides are TGTGCCTGGAGTGTATCCGCGGGAGGGCCAGACGGTGAGCAGTTCTTC.

V usage is TRBV7-9 and J usage is TRBJ1-4, with TRBD1 matching over 7 bases. Germline trimming cut 5 bases from V and 5 bases from J; bases unmatched to any gene: 8. Germline V gene data show CDR1 as SEHNR and CDR2 as FQNEAQ (reference sequence). This CDR3 region has 15 residues. DNA of the CDR3: TGTGCCAGCAGCCCGAGACAGGGAATGAATGAAAAACTGTTTTTT. Translation: CASSPRQGMNEKLFF.

The chain carries TRBV30 and TRBJ1-2; tentative D call: TRBD1 (6 bases). The CDR3 loop spans 13 amino acids. Deletions cut 5 bases from V and 5 bases from J, with 15 bases between. Per germline, CDR1 GTSNPN and CDR2 SVGIG (reference sequence). The DNA of the CDR3 is TGTGCCTGGTCGATAACAGGGATTTATGGCTACACCTTC. Protein sequence: CAWSITGIYGYTF.

The chain employs TRBV14 and TRBJ2-7; D ambiguous. The germline CDR1 and CDR2 sequences are SGHDN and FVKESK. The germline V and J ends were trimmed by 0 bases and 7 bases, with 7 bases remaining between them. The CDR3 runs to 12 residues. The DNA for the CDR3 is TGTGCCAGCAGCCAAGAACCGAGGGAGCAGTACTTC. Protein product: CASSQEPREQYF.

The V and J genes are TRBV7-8 and TRBJ1-5; D gene ambiguous. This CDR3 contains 17 residues. Trimming stripped 1 base from V and 0 bases from J, with 13 bases between. Germline CDR1 SGHVS, CDR2 FQNEAQ. The CDR3 DNA follows: TGTGCCAGCAGCTTAGGTAGAGCGAAGTATAGCAATCAGCCCCAGCATTTT. This sequence encodes CASSLGRAKYSNQPQHF.

This rearrangement joins TRBV9 to TRBJ2-4; 9 nucleotides line up with TRBD1. Germline V gene data show CDR1 as SGDLS and CDR2 as YYNGEE. Trimming took 9 bases from V and 10 from J; bases not matched to a gene: 14. This CDR3 is 14 amino acids long. The CDR3 sequence is CATRVEGTGSIQYF. DNA of the CDR3: TGTGCCACTAGGGTCGAGGGGACAGGGTCAATTCAGTACTTC.

This chain uses TRBV10-3 with TRBJ1-1, with TRBD1 matching over 9 bases. The CDR3 has 14 residues. Looked up from germline, CDR1 is ENHRY and CDR2 is SYGVKD. The V and J ends lost 6 bases and 6 bases, in that order; junction bases with no gene match: 8. The chain's CDR3 is CAISQQGAEAEAFF. In nucleotides, the CDR3 is TGTGCCATCAGCCAACAGGGGGCTGAGGCTGAAGCTTTCTTT.

The chain carries TRBV2 and TRBJ2-7; 10 nucleotides align to TRBD2. V trimming: 0 bases; J trimming: 7 bases; junction bases outside the gene matches: 9. The CDR3 has 16 amino acids. Per germline, CDR1 SNHLY and CDR2 FYNNEI. The CDR3 region is CASSEAAAGGLREQYF. DNA for the CDR3: TGTGCCAGCAGTGAAGCGGCAGCGGGAGGGCTAAGGGAGCAGTACTTC.

Comment on this clone: The sample has other DNA sequences that encode this CDR3 too. The chain employs TRBV6-5 and TRBJ1-5, with unresolved D. CDR1 and CDR2 (germline): MNHEY, SVGAGI. CDR3 length equals 14 residues. V gave up 6 bases and J gave up 0 bases, with 9 bases separating them. CDR3 DNA: TGTGCCAGCAGCGCAACTGATAGCAATCAGCCCCAGCATTTT. Protein: CASSATDSNQPQHF.